This T cell receptor (beta chain) was profiled in a study of identical twins. Overall study findings and caveats: Twins shared out-of-frame alpha sequences with excess low generation probability.

TCRdb ran MiXCR on the 5' RACE reads and lists one entry per CDR3 protein. The sample lists 400,000 to 650,000 distinct CDR3 sequences; 22% were seen once. This clonotype was picked up a small number of times. Its matching antigen is unknown. The donors were all healthy and Caucasian. In addition, the sample was reused for a study of T cells expressing NK-cell markers. As reported in that work: It remained uncertain whether the expanded NKG2C+ T cell clones were specific for HCMV antigens.

Sequencing was done on a sample of CD4+ T cells sorted from blood. The sequence came from a woman aged 18-30 years in good health.

In DNA, the CDR3 is TGCGCCAGCAGCCGGGACAGGGGAAGGAACACTGAAGCTTTCTTT. This sequence encodes CASSRDRGRNTEAFF. This chain connects TRBV5-1 to TRBJ1-1; 10 nucleotides match TRBD1. Germline-derived CDR1 and CDR2 are SGHRS and YFSETQ. This CDR3 contains 15 residues. J gave up 1 base and V 4 bases, and 4 bases lay outside the gene matches.